What follows is one T cell receptor beta chain and its context. Its antigen is as yet unknown. Reverse transcription of about 0.5 to 1 ug RNA was carried out with random hexamers. TCRdb passed the immunoSEQ multiplex PCR reads through MiXCR, listing each CDR3 protein once. The sample holds tens of thousands of distinct CDR3 sequences, 96% seen once. The CDR3 is made up of 16 amino acids. With 6 bases clipped from V and 3 bases from J, the junction kept 9 bases outside the gene matches. CDR1 and CDR2 from the germline V gene are KGHDR and SFDVKD. Recently defined diagnostic criteria for definite or probable disease were fulfilled by Susac syndrome patients. This record comes from a study of CD8 T cells in Susac syndrome. Overall study results and limits: In total CD8+ repertoires, around 15 Susac-specific public clones were found, and CD8+ TEMRA repertoires had about five.

The receptor's source is a human donor with Susac syndrome. Material for sequencing was CD8+ T cells from PBMCs. The rearrangement joins TRBV24-1 to TRBJ2-1, with TRBD1 matching 8 bases. The DNA of the CDR3 is TGTGCCACCAGTCGGACCTCAGGGGGCCTCTACAATGAGCAGTTCTTC. This gives the protein CATSRTSGGLYNEQFF.